Sequencing of this TCR beta chain was carried out in a study of blood T cell repertoires in COVID-19. Clones were read by immunoSEQ multiplex PCR, and TCRdb kept only the in-frame ones, dropping some. The sample consists of 200,000 to 250,000 clones, around nine tenths of them appearing once. Specimen: PBMCs or T cells enriched from blood (not recorded which). The clonotype was recovered from a woman between 25 and 40 years old who had been exposed to COVID-19.

The DNA of the CDR3 is TGTGCCAGCTCACCATTCCCAGCCGGGGTTAACACCGGGGAGCTGTTTTTT. This sequence encodes CASSPFPAGVNTGELFF. This chain connects TRBV18 to TRBJ2-2, with a tentative D call TRBD2 (5 bases). Between the trimmed V and J ends, which lost 2 bases and 2 bases, there was a span of 15 bases. This CDR3 has 17 residues. Germline V gene data show CDR1 as KGHSH and CDR2 as LQKENI. The whole variable domain, remainder taken from reference TRBV18 and TRBJ2-2, is NAGVMQNPRHLVRRRGQEARLRCSPMKGHSHVYWYRQLPEEGLKFMVYLQKENIIDESGMPKERFSAEFPKEGPSILRIQQVVRGDSAAYFCASSPFPAGVNTGELFFGEGSRLTVL.